The rows below give T cell receptor beta chains drawn from one sample of a study of a mutant IDH1 vaccine in newly diagnosed glioma. Which antigens these TCRs recognize remains unknown. Repertoires were generated with immunoSEQ multiplex PCR, while TCRdb's copy carries only in-frame clones and drops some. The data show roughly 50,000 clones, around four fifths seen once. The sample was PBMCs, taken from a glioma patient whose treatment included an IDH1 peptide vaccine. The origin of the receptors is a woman in her late teens or twenties with glioma. Both conserved end residues are trimmed from each CDR3.

TRBV6-1,TRBJ2-7,ASSADREPYEQY
TRBV19,TRBJ1-1,ASSFNTEAF
TRBV5-1,TRBJ2-7,ASSYGPGRSIREQY
TRBV7-3,TRBJ2-1,ASSPSVYKKKYNEQF
TRBV6-1,TRBJ1-5,ASSEVYRGGNQPQH
TRBV11-2,TRBJ2-5,ASSSGEQY
TRBV9,TRBJ1-6,ASGSTNSPLH
TRBV29-1,TRBJ1-5,SVEGGVGQPQH
TRBV28,TRBJ1-5,ASSFPPGRRESNQPQH
TRBV10-2,TRBJ2-2,ASQAGEDTGELF
TRBV27,TRBJ1-1,ASTPQGMNTEAF
TRBV18,TRBJ1-5,ASSPISGASNQPQH
TRBV6-6,TRBJ1-4,ASTRIGQGVF
TRBV6-4,TRBJ2-2,ASSDSATGELF
TRBV5-1,TRBJ2-1,ASSLGPRGEQF
TRBV4-1,TRBJ2-5,ASSPGASGETQY
TRBV6-1,TRBJ1-5,ASRGGNQPQH
TRBV6-1,TRBJ2-1,ASSESAGGRYNEQF
TRBV10-3,TRBJ2-2,AIRGSGGGTGELF
TRBV6-5,TRBJ2-5,ASSYSGTSGGETQY
TRBV9,TRBJ1-1,ASSVAQDSANTEAF
TRBV9,TRBJ2-2,ASSVGTNTGELF
TRBV2,TRBJ2-7,ASTGQGSSYEQY
TRBV27,TRBJ2-2,ASSYHYTGELF
TRBV15,TRBJ2-7,ATSRDTGSPYEQY
TRBV30,TRBJ2-5,AWITRGRQGGETQY
TRBV5-1,TRBJ2-3,ASSLSGPSTDTQY
TRBV6-5,TRBJ1-1,ASRLTGNTEAF
TRBV9,TRBJ2-7,ASSVATSAGGFSYEQY
TRBV4-3,TRBJ1-6,ASSQDLLSPLH
TRBV19,TRBJ2-5,ASSIGLAETETQY
TRBV9,TRBJ2-7,ASSATGLAGLREQY
TRBV1,TRBJ2-5,TSSQDESRTGGLAGKYQETQY
TRBV27,TRBJ2-7,ASSFNRGT
TRBV25-1,TRBJ2-7,ASSDRDEQY
TRBV4-3,TRBJ2-7,ASSPGQGEYEQY
TRBV6-5,TRBJ1-2,ASSYEGTDYGYT
TRBV6-6,TRBJ1-4,ASKQGNEKLF
TRBV4-1,TRBJ2-3,ASSQDLNMGQVGTDTQY
TRBV19,TRBJ1-1,ASSILEGTEAF
TRBV28,TRBJ1-4,ASSRRGGGGGELF